The entry that follows covers one TCR beta chain sequence. Its antigen remains unknown. TCRdb ran MiXCR on the RACE reads and lists one entry per CDR3 protein. This sample has a few hundred thousand distinct CDR3 sequences; 4.5% to 7% occur once, and the top ten carry about 8.2%. CDR1 and CDR2 from the germline V gene are SGHTA and FQGNSA. The CDR3 consists of 17 residues. Trimming removed 4 bases from V and 4 bases from J; junction bases left unmatched: 15. The data were obtained in a study of human T cells and chemical hapten exposure. Study findings and constraints: Expanded TCRs formed significantly more large CDR3 similarity clusters than controls. Donors' alopecia may make their immune response differ from healthy people's.

Documented time point: pre-sensitization, week 0. Treatment of the sample: therapeutic diphenylcyclopropenone sensitization with weekly scalp DPC. Whole blood that had not been fractionated was the source of extracted total RNA. This chain uses TRBV7-2 with TRBJ1-1; 7 nucleotides match TRBD1. The TCR originated in a woman aged 18-29 years with alopecia areata. Some clones in this sample may be carry-over from other donors' samples. Material: whole blood, obtained in connection with sensitization to the hapten diphenylcyclopropenone (DPC). Here the CDR3 reads CASSSRATGLSPTEAFF. CDR3 sequence (DNA): TGTGCCAGCAGCTCGCGAGCGACAGGGCTAAGTCCCACTGAAGCTTTCTTT.